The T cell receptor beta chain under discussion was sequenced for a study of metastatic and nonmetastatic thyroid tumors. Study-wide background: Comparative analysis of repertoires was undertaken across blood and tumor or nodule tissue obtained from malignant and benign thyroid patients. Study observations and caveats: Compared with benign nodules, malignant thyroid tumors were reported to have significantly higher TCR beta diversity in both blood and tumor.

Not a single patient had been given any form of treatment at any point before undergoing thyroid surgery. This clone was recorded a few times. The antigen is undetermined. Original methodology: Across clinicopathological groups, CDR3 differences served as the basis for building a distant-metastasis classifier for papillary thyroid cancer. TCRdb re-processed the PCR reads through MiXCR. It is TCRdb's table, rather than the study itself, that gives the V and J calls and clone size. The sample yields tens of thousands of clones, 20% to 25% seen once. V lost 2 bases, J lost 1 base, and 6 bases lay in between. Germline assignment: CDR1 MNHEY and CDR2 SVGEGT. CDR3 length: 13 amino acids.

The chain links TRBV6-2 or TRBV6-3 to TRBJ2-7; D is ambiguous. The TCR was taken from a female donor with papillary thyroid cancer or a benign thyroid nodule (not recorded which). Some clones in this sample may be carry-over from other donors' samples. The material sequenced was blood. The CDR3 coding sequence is TGTGCCAGCAGTTACCTGGGTTCCTACGAGCAGTACTTC. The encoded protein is CASSYLGSYEQYF.